These 23 T cell receptor beta chains were all obtained from the same sample, sequenced in a study of neurological immune-mediated disorders. TCRdb re-derived calls from the 5' RACE reads in MiXCR, one entry per CDR3 protein. The sample holds roughly 34,000 distinct CDR3 sequences, approximately 4.4% seen once. Sample: PBMCs. These receptor sequences come from a young man in good health.

Ten or more counts support this clonotype. This CDR3 reads CASSSSGGRTDTQYF. In nucleotides, the CDR3 is TGCGCCAGCAGCTCCAGCGGGGGGCGGACAGATACGCAGTATTTT. The chain recombines TRBV5-1 with TRBJ2-3; 9 bases map to TRBD2. This CDR3 has 15 amino acids. In germline, CDR1 is SGHRS, CDR2 YFSETQ. Unmatched junction bases numbered 5, after V lost 3 bases and J lost 3 bases.

The V call is TRBV19, the J call TRBJ2-1, with TRBD1 matching over 8 bases. The junction had 7 bases not matched to a gene; V was cut back by 3 bases and J by 9 bases. The CDR3 loop spans 14 amino acids. Germline CDR1 is LNHDA and CDR2 is SQIVND (reference sequence). The CDR3 region is CASSIQDRASEQFF. CDR3 in DNA: TGTGCCAGTAGTATCCAGGACAGGGCGAGTGAGCAGTTCTTC.

This clonotype was seen repeatedly, ten times or more. V is TRBV6-6 and J is TRBJ2-1; TRBD1 is a possible D gene (6 bases). The V end was cut by 10 bases, the J end by 10 bases, with 20 bases between. CDR3 length: 13 residues. Germline lookup yields CDR1 MNHNY and CDR2 SVGAGI (reference sequence). The CDR3 is CATRGPGYGEQFF. CDR3 in DNA: TGTGCCACCAGGGGACCAGGGTATGGGGAGCAGTTCTTC.

This clonotype was counted a few times. This sequence joins TRBV6-4 and TRBJ1-2, with 8 bases fitting TRBD1. The germline V gene has CDR1 MRHNA and CDR2 SNTAGT. V lost 5 bases to trimming and J lost 7 bases; unmatched junction nucleotides: 9. There are 14 residues in the CDR3. CDR3 loop: CASSSMTGTGGYTF. The CDR3 coding sequence is TGTGCCAGCAGTTCTATGACAGGGACAGGTGGCTACACCTTC.

This clonotype was detected ten times or more. V and J are TRBV7-2 and TRBJ1-2; no definite D call. Germline loops: CDR1 SGHTA, CDR2 FQGNSA. This CDR3 comprises 14 residues. Trimming pared 5 bases from V and 4 bases from J, leaving 14 bases between. CDR3 residues: CASSERTGLYGYTF. The CDR3 DNA follows: TGTGCCAGCAGCGAACGGACGGGCCTCTATGGCTACACCTTC.

In its sample, this clonotype was seen many times. J is TRBJ1-1 and V is TRBV7-9; 7 nucleotides line up with TRBD1. Germline V gene lookup returns CDR1 SEHNR and CDR2 FQNEAQ (reference sequence). The CDR3 loop spans 17 amino acids. J was trimmed by 4 bases and V by 7 bases; bases with no gene match: 18. Here the CDR3 DNA reads TGTGCCAGCACAACGAACGCCCCGGGACAGTCGGGCACTGAAGCTTTCTTT. Translation: CASTTNAPGQSGTEAFF.

This clonotype was recorded many times. V gene TRBV4-1 combines with J gene TRBJ2-7; perhaps TRBD1 as D (5 bases). Germline assignment: CDR1 MGHRA and CDR2 YSYEKL. CDR3 length equals 14 residues. The ends were cut back, 0 bases at V and 6 bases at J, with 12 bases in the middle. The CDR3 region has the DNA TGCGCCAGCAGCCAAGAGGGGCCCCTCGGCGAGCAGTACTTC. It codes for CASSQEGPLGEQYF.

The chain has TRBV2 and TRBJ2-3; D gene ambiguous. Germline CDR1 SNHLY, CDR2 FYNNEI. The CDR3 totals 14 residues. Trimming shortened V by 5 bases and J by 2 bases, and 11 bases separated the two germline ends. In DNA form, the CDR3 reads TGTGCCAGCAGTCTCGGGCAATACACAGATACGCAGTATTTT. Translated: CASSLGQYTDTQYF.

This clonotype was observed at least ten times. V and J are TRBV6-6 and TRBJ1-5, with 8 bases that match TRBD1. From germline, CDR1 is MNHNY and CDR2 SVGAGI (reference sequence). Trimming removed 4 bases from V and 7 bases from J; junction bases left unmatched: 6. The CDR3 spans 14 residues. This chain's CDR3 is CASSSSQGAQPQHF. CDR3 in DNA: TGTGCCAGCAGTTCATCGCAGGGGGCCCAGCCCCAGCATTTT.

This clonotype was seen many times. The V gene is TRBV12-3 or TRBV12-4, the J gene TRBJ1-2; D possibly corresponds to TRBD1 (5 bases). V was clipped by 2 bases and J by 8 bases, with 12 bases between them. This CDR3 region has 13 residues. The CDR3 coding sequence is TGTGCCAGCAGTTTAAACCGGAGGGACGGCTACACCTTC. Its protein product is CASSLNRRDGYTF.

The chain uses TRBV5-1 and TRBJ2-7, with a weak D call TRBD1 (8 bases). The length of the CDR3 is 15 residues. Germline values: CDR1 SGHRS, CDR2 YFSETQ. With 9 bases removed from V and 3 bases from J, the gap between germline ends came to 22 bases. CDR3 sequence reads: CAISLGGTGFYEQYF. DNA for the CDR3: TGCGCCATTAGCTTGGGAGGGACAGGCTTCTACGAGCAGTACTTC.

This clonotype was counted many times. The chain uses TRBV20-1 and TRBJ2-6; perhaps TRBD2 as D (5 bases). CDR1 and CDR2 from the germline V gene are DFQATT and SNEGSKA (reference sequence). This CDR3 is 16 amino acids long. Trimming removed 4 bases at V and 0 bases at J, with 13 bases between. CDR3 residues: CSAMAGGSSGANVLTF. Written as DNA, the CDR3 is TGCAGTGCTATGGCAGGTGGGAGCTCTGGGGCCAACGTCCTGACTTTC.

This clonotype showed up many times. CDR3 amino acids: CASSLGPLGETQYF. The CDR3 DNA is TGCGCCAGCAGCTTGGGACCCCTCGGTGAGACCCAGTACTTC. V usage is TRBV5-1 and J usage is TRBJ2-5; D is undetermined. The CDR3 length is 14 residues. Trimming left V 0 bases short and J 5 bases short, with 11 bases between. Looked up from germline, CDR1 is SGHRS and CDR2 is YFSETQ.

This clonotype was seen repeatedly, ten times or more. The J gene is TRBJ2-1, the V gene TRBV7-3; no clear D. V shed 2 bases and J shed 5 bases, with 10 bases lying between them. Germline V CDR1 and CDR2: SGHTA, FQGTGA. The CDR3 is 14 amino acids. The CDR3 reads CASSLSAINNEQFF. The CDR3 DNA follows: TGTGCCAGCAGCTTATCTGCCATAAACAATGAGCAGTTCTTC.

This clonotype was counted ten times or more. V is TRBV28 and J is TRBJ2-7; TRBD2 agrees at 10 bases. The length of the CDR3 is 15 residues. The germline gives CDR1 MDHEN, CDR2 SYDVKM. Trimming took 5 bases from V and 5 from J; bases not matched to a gene: 9. CDR3 sequence (DNA): TGTGCCAGCAGTCAGCCCAGCGGGGGGGCCGACGAGCAGTACTTC. Translation gives CASSQPSGGADEQYF.

This clonotype showed up many times. The V gene is TRBV7-6, the J gene TRBJ2-7; D gene ambiguous. The CDR3 covers 11 residues. Trimming left V 6 bases short and J 3 bases short, with 6 bases between. Germline-derived CDR1 and CDR2 are SGHVS and FNYEAQ. Here the CDR3 reads CASRNSYEQYF. DNA for the CDR3: TGTGCCAGCAGGAACAGCTACGAGCAGTACTTC.

This clonotype came up many times. The chain carries TRBV10-3 and TRBJ1-2, with 7 bases fitting TRBD1. V lost 7 bases to trimming and J lost 4 bases; unmatched junction nucleotides: 12. This CDR3 comprises 15 residues. Germline V CDR1 and CDR2: ENHRY, SYGVKD. In DNA, the CDR3 is TGTGCCATCACCGAGACTTTGGGACAGATCTATGGCTACACCTTC. This codes for CAITETLGQIYGYTF.

This clonotype came up many times. The chain couples TRBV14 to TRBJ2-3; no reliable D call. The germline gives CDR1 SGHDN, CDR2 FVKESK. Trimming shortened V by 5 bases and J by 2 bases, and 17 bases separated the two germline ends. The CDR3 covers 16 residues. The CDR3 DNA sequence: TGTGCCAGCAGCACAATCTACGGTCGGAACACAGATACGCAGTATTTT. Its translation is CASSTIYGRNTDTQYF.

This clonotype has a count of ten or more. This rearrangement joins TRBV7-2 to TRBJ2-4, with TRBD2 matching 8 bases. J gave up 6 bases and V 6 bases, and 10 bases lay outside the gene matches. CDR3 length equals 15 residues. The germline gives CDR1 SGHTA, CDR2 FQGNSA. CDR3 sequence: CASSSPPGGGNIQYF. CDR3 in DNA: TGTGCCAGCAGTTCCCCCCCGGGGGGGGGAAACATTCAGTACTTC.

This clonotype was seen at least ten times. V gene TRBV6-5 combines with J gene TRBJ2-3; D is uncertain. V was cut by 0 bases and J by 5 bases, with 3 bases left in between. Germline V gene data show CDR1 as MNHEY and CDR2 as SVGAGI. The CDR3 totals 12 residues. The CDR3 region is CASSYSGDTQYF. CDR3 nucleotide sequence: TGTGCCAGCAGTTACTCGGGAGATACGCAGTATTTT.

This clonotype came up many times. V usage is TRBV6-2 or TRBV6-3 and J usage is TRBJ1-5; tentative D call: TRBD1 (6 bases). The germline V gene encodes CDR1 MNHEY and CDR2 SVGEGT. The CDR3 consists of 11 residues. V lost 6 bases to trimming and J lost 7 bases, with 7 bases between them. CDR3 nucleotide sequence: TGTGCCAGCAGCCAGGGGCAGCCCCAGCATTTT. Its protein is CASSQGQPQHF.

CDR3 nucleotide sequence: TGTGACAGTGGACAGATGAACACCGGGGAGCTGTTTTTT. It encodes CDSGQMNTGELFF. J is TRBJ2-2 and V is TRBV12-3 or TRBV12-4; tentative D call: TRBD1 (6 bases). This CDR3 contains 13 residues.

This clonotype was seen repeatedly, ten times or more. This may be a read error, as it is one base from a much larger clone. CDR3 DNA: TGCGCCAGCAGCCCGGGACTCCCGGGGTACGGCTACACCTTC. Translation gives CASSPGLPGYGYTF. J is TRBJ1-2 and V is TRBV5-1; the D gene is possibly TRBD1 (5 bases). Germline-derived CDR1 and CDR2 are SGHRS and YFSETQ. Between the trimmed V and J ends, which lost 4 bases and 8 bases, there was a span of 18 bases. The CDR3 extends over 14 amino acids. Based on the CDR3 plus reference TRBV5-1 and TRBJ1-2, the full variable domain is KAGVTQTPRYLIKTRGQQVTLSCSPISGHRSVSWYQQTPGQGLQFLFEYFSETQRNKGNFPGRFSGRQFSNSRSEMNVSTLELGDSALYLCASSPGLPGYGYTFGSGTRLTVV.